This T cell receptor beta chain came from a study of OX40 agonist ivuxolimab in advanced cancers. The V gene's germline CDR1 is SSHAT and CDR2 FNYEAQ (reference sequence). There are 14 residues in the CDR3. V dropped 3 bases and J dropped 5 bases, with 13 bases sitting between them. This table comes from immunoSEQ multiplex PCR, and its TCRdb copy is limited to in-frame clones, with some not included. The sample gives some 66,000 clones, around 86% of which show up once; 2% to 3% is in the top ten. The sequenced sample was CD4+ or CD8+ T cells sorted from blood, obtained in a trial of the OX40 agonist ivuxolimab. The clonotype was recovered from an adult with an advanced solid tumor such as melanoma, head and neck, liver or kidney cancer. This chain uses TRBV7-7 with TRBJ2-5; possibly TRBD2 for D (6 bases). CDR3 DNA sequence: TGTGCCAGCAGCTTGGTCAGGGCGGGGGAGACCCAGTACTTC. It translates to CASSLVRAGETQYF.